This TCR beta chain was sequenced in a study of T cells in Graves' hyperthyroidism and ophthalmopathy. At the level of the study: Initial diagnosis, before any treatment, was when peripheral blood was collected. Study results and limitations: Stable hyperthyroidism was separated from ophthalmopathy by a model based on 13 V-J features. Most expanded thyroid clonotypes above 0.001 also appeared in blood.

Clinicians diagnosed patients from clinical symptoms, serum thyroxine and TRAb, thyroid ultrasound and orbital computed tomography. V lost 6 bases and J 6 bases, leaving 17 bases between the germline ends. The CDR3 sequence is 14 residues long. The germline gives CDR1 SNHLY, CDR2 FYNNEI. As concerns this clonotype: As yet, its antigen is unknown.

Regions amplified from RNA transcripts were the TCR beta CDR3 regions. An initial round of RT-PCR targeting the TCR CDR3 relied on the HTBI primer set. One entry per CDR3 protein, called by TCRdb with MiXCR from the multiplex PCR reads. The table has around 270,000 distinct CDR3 sequences, roughly 18% seen once. The sample consisted of blood. The rearrangement uses TRBV2 and TRBJ1-2; D might be TRBD1 (6 bases). This clonotype originated in a man aged 45 to 65 with Graves' ophthalmopathy. CDR3 sequence reads: CASSQDRGQNGYTF. CDR3 nucleotides: TGTGCCAGCAGCCAAGACCGGGGGCAGAATGGCTACACCTTC.